This T cell receptor (beta chain) comes out of a study of glioma-infiltrating T cells after dendritic cell vaccination. Overall study context: Patients received autologous tumor lysate-pulsed dendritic cell vaccination between about 2003 and 2013.

Sample time point: after dendritic cell vaccination, including at tumor progression/relapse. V dropped 4 bases and J dropped 8; count of bases not matched to a gene: 9. Germline CDR1 reads SGDLS; CDR2 reads YYNGEE. CDR3 length: 15 amino acids. Up to about 2 ug genomic DNA was used for TCRB CDR3 amplification. Amplification used 60 V beta primers and 13 J beta primers. The table came from immunoSEQ multiplex PCR; TCRdb's copy has only in-frame clones and leaves some out. The sample has 100,000 to 120,000 clones, 90% seen once; the top ten hold more than 2.5%. Sequenced here: blood, sampled after dendritic cell vaccination. The sequence came from a human donor with glioblastoma. J is TRBJ2-1 and V is TRBV9, with 10 nucleotides matching TRBD1. The CDR3 DNA sequence: TGTGCCAGCAGCCCGGGGACAGGGGTCGTCGATGAGCAGTTCTTC. Its protein is CASSPGTGVVDEQFF.